One and the same sample provided the 3 T cell receptor beta chains below, sequenced in a study of cytomegalovirus exposure and HLA in healthy donors. PCR primers comprised 60 Vbeta and 13 Jbeta primers. Sequencing was performed with immunoSEQ multiplex PCR; in TCRdb, only in-frame clones are kept and a portion is missing. The sample includes about 59,000 clones, 75% to 85% of them seen just once. Material: PBMCs. These receptor sequences come from a human donor in good health.

The chain carries TRBV14 and TRBJ2-1; a weak D match, TRBD1 (7 bases). Trimming removed 1 base from V and 7 bases from J, with 29 bases in between. Germline loops: CDR1 SGHDN, CDR2 FVKESK. CDR3 size: 20 residues. CDR3 DNA: TGTGCCAGCAGCCAAGCCCCACGACTAGACAGGGTTTGGTTGTTTAATGAGCAGTTCTTC. Amino acid sequence: CASSQAPRLDRVWLFNEQFF. Looking up the rest from reference TRBV14 and TRBJ2-1 gives the full variable domain: EAGVTQFPSHSVIEKGQTVTLRCDPISGHDNLYWYRRVMGKEIKFLLHFVKESKQDESGMPNNRFLAERTGGTYSTLKVQPAELEDSGVYFCASSQAPRLDRVWLFNEQFFGPGTRLTVL.

This clone was recorded a few times. In DNA, the CDR3 is TGTGCCAGCACCCGTGGACTAGCCCCAGATACGCAGTATTTT. It codes for CASTRGLAPDTQYF. V gene TRBV2 combines with J gene TRBJ2-3; 8 bases match TRBD2. CDR3 length equals 14 residues. V gave up 7 bases and J gave up 4 bases; unmatched junction bases: 7. Germline CDR1 SNHLY, CDR2 FYNNEI.

This rearrangement joins TRBV5-1 to TRBJ2-5; a possible D gene is TRBD1 (5 bases). CDR3 length equals 14 residues. V was pared by 8 bases and J by 0 bases, with 14 bases between. Germline V gene sequence: CDR1 SGHRS, CDR2 YFSETQ. As DNA, the CDR3 is TGCGCCAGTAAAAAGACAGTTAACCAAGAGACCCAGTACTTC. Amino acids: CASKKTVNQETQYF.